One sample yielded the 32 T cell receptor beta chains listed below, sequenced in a study of a mutant IDH1 vaccine in newly diagnosed glioma. The time point here: week 5, during vaccination. Vaccinated patients received 300 ug of mutant IDH1 20-mer peptide per dose, with topical imiquimod. Sequencing was performed with immunoSEQ multiplex PCR; in TCRdb, only in-frame clones are kept and a portion is missing. The data show 50,000 or so clones, around four fifths seen once. No antigen is known for these receptors. The input for sequencing was PBMCs, taken from a glioma patient whose treatment included an IDH1 peptide vaccine. The receptors originated from a woman in her thirties or forties with glioma.

The CDR3 sequence is CASSLVRDGRAFF. The CDR3 nucleotides read TGTGCCAGCAGCTTAGTACGGGACGGACGGGCTTTCTTT. This sequence joins TRBV7-6 and TRBJ1-1, with a possible D match to TRBD1 (5 bases). From germline, CDR1 is SGHVS and CDR2 FNYEAQ. This CDR3 comprises 13 residues. Trimming pared 1 base from V and 11 bases from J, leaving 14 bases between.

This clone showed up just a few times. J is TRBJ1-1 and V is TRBV5-1; D uncertain. CDR1 SGHRS and CDR2 YFSETQ come from the germline V gene. V was pared by 7 bases and J by 8 bases, with 15 bases between. The CDR3 has 12 amino acids. In nucleotides, the CDR3 is TGCGCCAGCTCCCGGCACAAACTCGAAGCTTTCTTT. Protein: CASSRHKLEAFF.

The genes are TRBV15 and TRBJ1-5, with D hard to call. Germline V CDR1 and CDR2: LNHNV, YYDKDF (reference sequence). CDR3 size: 15 residues. Trimming shortened V by 0 bases and J by 4 bases, and 10 bases separated the two germline ends. In nucleotides, the CDR3 is TGTGCCACCAGCAGAGATGACTCAAGGAATCAGCCCCAGCATTTT. Encoded protein: CATSRDDSRNQPQHF.

The rearrangement uses TRBV14 and TRBJ2-3; 10 nucleotides align to TRBD2. The germline V gene encodes CDR1 SGHDN and CDR2 FVKESK. V trimming: 2 bases; J trimming: 3 bases; junction bases outside the gene matches: 5. The CDR3 has 16 residues. The CDR3 region is CASSQIAGGSTDTQYF. CDR3 coding DNA: TGTGCCAGCAGCCAAATAGCGGGGGGAAGTACAGATACGCAGTATTTT.

DNA of the CDR3: TGTGCCAGCAGCTTAAGGCAGCCCCAGCATTTT. Translation gives CASSLRQPQHF. This sequence joins TRBV11-2 and TRBJ1-5; no firm D call. Trimming stripped 2 bases from V and 7 bases from J, with 3 bases between. The germline gives CDR1 SGHAT, CDR2 FQNNGV. The CDR3 runs 11 residues.

The chain combines TRBV14 with TRBJ1-6, with TRBD1 as a possible D gene (6 bases). Looked up from germline, CDR1 is SGHDN and CDR2 is FVKESK. CDR3 size: 15 residues. Trimming shortened V by 6 bases and J by 7 bases, and 16 bases separated the two germline ends. CDR3 in DNA: TGTGCCAGCAGTCCCGGTGGGACACCGAATTCACCCCTCCACTTT. Translation gives CASSPGGTPNSPLHF.

The V and J genes are TRBV5-4 and TRBJ1-1; D unclear. CDR3 length: 14 residues. Germline V gene sequence: CDR1 SGHNT, CDR2 YYREEE (reference sequence). Deletions cut 0 bases from V and 6 bases from J, with 12 bases between. The CDR3 reads CASSLAPEKAEAFF. CDR3 coding DNA: TGTGCCAGCAGCTTGGCCCCGGAGAAAGCTGAAGCTTTCTTT. The full variable domain, its missing parts supplied by reference TRBV5-4 and TRBJ1-1, is ETGVTQSPTHLIKTRGQQVTLRCSSQSGHNTVSWYQQALGQGPQFIFQYYREEENGRGNFPPRFSGLQFPNYSSELNVNALELDDSALYLCASSLAPEKAEAFFGQGTRLTVV.

The chain has TRBV4-3 and TRBJ2-1, with D maybe TRBD2 (5 bases). The CDR3 is made up of 16 amino acids. V lost 0 bases and J lost 6, with 15 bases in between. CDR1 and CDR2 from the germline V gene are LGHNA and YSLEER. The CDR3 DNA follows: TGCGCCAGCAGCCAAGAAGTAGCGCCCTGGGGCAATGAGCAGTTCTTC. As protein: CASSQEVAPWGNEQFF.

The V gene is TRBV5-4, the J gene TRBJ2-7, with 9 positions matching TRBD1. Trimming removed 4 bases from V and 4 bases from J; junction bases left unmatched: 9. Germline V gene sequence: CDR1 SGHNT, CDR2 YYREEE (reference sequence). The CDR3 runs to 15 residues. CDR3 DNA: TGTGCCAGCAGCGTCGGGACAGGGAATTCTTACGAGCAGTACTTC. Its translation: CASSVGTGNSYEQYF.

This chain connects TRBV5-6 to TRBJ1-3; a weak D match, TRBD1 (6 bases). Germline-derived CDR1 and CDR2 are SGHDT and YYEEEE. The CDR3 is 15 amino acids. V was shortened by 1 base and J by 7 bases, with 15 bases between the two germline ends. CDR3 DNA: TGTGCCAGCAGCTTGAATGCGGCAGGGGCCAACACCATATATTTT. It translates to CASSLNAAGANTIYF.

The CDR3 protein is CASSEGVFISTNEKLFF. The CDR3 region has the DNA TGTGCCAGCAGTGAAGGTGTCTTCATCTCAACTAATGAAAAACTGTTTTTT. The rearrangement links TRBV2 to TRBJ1-4; D remains ambiguous. Germline V gene sequence: CDR1 SNHLY, CDR2 FYNNEI. Trimming cost V 1 base and J 0 bases, with 12 bases left between them. This CDR3 has 17 residues.

This clone was counted between two and nine times. The chain employs TRBV2 and TRBJ1-4, with D tentatively TRBD1 (6 bases). V was pared by 4 bases and J by 0 bases, with 18 bases between. This CDR3 is 18 amino acids long. CDR1 and CDR2 (germline): SNHLY, FYNNEI. The CDR3 DNA is TGTGCCAGCAGTGTCACTTGGGGGGCACTCGCAACTAATGAAAAACTGTTTTTT. Amino acids: CASSVTWGALATNEKLFF.

A few counts support this clone. V is TRBV5-4 and J is TRBJ1-1; unclear D gene. The CDR3 totals 14 residues. Trimming removed 0 bases at V and 1 base at J, with 7 bases between. CDR1 is SGHNT, CDR2 YYREEE, per germline (reference sequence). The chain's CDR3 is CASSLAGKNTEAFF. The CDR3 nucleotides read TGTGCCAGCAGCTTGGCCGGGAAGAACACTGAAGCTTTCTTT.

This chain links TRBV6-1 with TRBJ2-1, with no clear D. This CDR3 is 12 amino acids long. Trimming removed 4 bases at V and 7 bases at J, with 8 bases between. Germline CDR1 reads MNHNS; CDR2 reads SASEGT. The CDR3 loop is CASSGPLNEQFF. The CDR3 DNA sequence: TGTGCCAGCAGTGGCCCCCTGAATGAGCAGTTCTTC.

The V gene is TRBV29-1, the J gene TRBJ2-7, with TRBD2 identical over 12 bases. Germline lookup yields CDR1 SQVTM and CDR2 ANQGSEA. The CDR3 has 14 amino acids. The V and J ends lost 0 bases and 6 bases, in that order; junction bases with no gene match: 3. The CDR3 DNA follows: TGCAGCGTTGAAGAGCTAGCGGGGGGGAGCGAGCAGTACTTC. It encodes CSVEELAGGSEQYF.

The V gene is TRBV19, the J gene TRBJ2-1; D might be TRBD2 (7 bases). The germline V and J ends were trimmed by 7 bases and 7 bases, with 14 bases remaining between them. The CDR3 is made up of 13 amino acids. Germline CDR1 and CDR2: LNHDA and SQIVND (reference sequence). CDR3 loop: CASNGGGLNEQFF. CDR3 nucleotide sequence: TGTGCCAGTAACGGCGGGGGCTTAAATGAGCAGTTCTTC.

The V call is TRBV11-2, the J call TRBJ1-5; 7 bases map to TRBD1. This CDR3 contains 15 residues. Germline V CDR1 and CDR2: SGHAT, FQNNGV. After removal of 1 base from V and 0 bases from J, the junction contained 0 bases not matched to a gene. CDR3: CASSLGQGSNQPQHF. The DNA of the CDR3 is TGTGCCAGCAGCTTAGGACAGGGTAGCAATCAGCCCCAGCATTTT. The full variable domain, rest sourced from reference TRBV11-2 and TRBJ1-5, is EAGVAQSPRYKIIEKRQSVAFWCNPISGHATLYWYQQILGQGPKLLIQFQNNGVVDDSQLPKDRFSAERLKGVDSTLKIQPAKLEDSAVYLCASSLGQGSNQPQHFGDGTRLSIL.

The rearrangement uses TRBV18 and TRBJ1-5; D remains ambiguous. The V gene's germline CDR1 is KGHSH and CDR2 LQKENI. The length of the CDR3 is 14 residues. The V end was cut by 2 bases, the J end by 6 bases, with 11 bases between. The chain's CDR3 is CASSPRSNAQPQHF. DNA of the CDR3: TGTGCCAGCTCACCAAGGAGTAACGCTCAGCCCCAGCATTTT. Using reference TRBV18 and TRBJ1-5 for the parts outside the CDR3, the full variable domain is NAGVMQNPRHLVRRRGQEARLRCSPMKGHSHVYWYRQLPEEGLKFMVYLQKENIIDESGMPKERFSAEFPKEGPSILRIQQVVRGDSAAYFCASSPRSNAQPQHFGDGTRLSIL.

This clone occurred a few times. The chain links TRBV6-1 to TRBJ1-1, with a tentative D call TRBD1 (5 bases). Germline V gives CDR1 MNHNS, CDR2 SASEGT. The V gene lost 0 bases and the J gene lost 4 bases, with 12 bases spanning the gap. The CDR3 covers 15 residues. The CDR3 region is CASSEAGGPSTEAFF. The CDR3 DNA reads TGTGCCAGCAGTGAAGCGGGGGGACCAAGCACTGAAGCTTTCTTT.

The rearrangement uses TRBV27 and TRBJ1-1; D unclear. The length of the CDR3 is 13 residues. V lost 2 bases and J 4 bases, leaving 8 bases between the germline ends. In germline, CDR1 is MNHEY, CDR2 SMNVEV (reference sequence). CDR3: CASSLMALTEAFF. DNA of the CDR3: TGTGCCAGCAGTTTAATGGCCCTCACTGAAGCTTTCTTT.

J is TRBJ2-2 and V is TRBV28, with D possibly matching TRBD2 (6 bases). Germline CDR1 and CDR2: MDHEN and SYDVKM. There are 14 residues in the CDR3. V lost 8 bases and J lost 6, with 16 bases in between. CDR3 nucleotide sequence: TGTGCCAGCGGTATCCTTCCGGGGGCCGGGGAGCTGTTTTTT. Translation gives CASGILPGAGELFF.

The V gene is TRBV2, the J gene TRBJ2-5; 8 nucleotides line up with TRBD2. CDR1 and CDR2 (germline): SNHLY, FYNNEI. This CDR3 has 15 residues. Unmatched junction bases numbered 5, after V lost 3 bases and J lost 2 bases. This CDR3 reads CASSEGLGAQETQYF. CDR3 nucleotides: TGTGCCAGCAGTGAGGGACTAGGGGCTCAAGAGACCCAGTACTTC.

The chain has TRBV7-9 and TRBJ1-4; no clear D gene. V gave up 1 base and J gave up 4 bases, with 7 bases separating them. Germline values: CDR1 SEHNR, CDR2 FQNEAQ (reference sequence). This CDR3 region has 14 residues. The CDR3 nucleotides are TGTGCCAGCAGCTTAGGCAGCCATAATGAAAAACTGTTTTTT. Residues: CASSLGSHNEKLFF. The full variable domain, its missing parts supplied by reference TRBV7-9 and TRBJ1-4, is DTGVSQNPRHKITKRGQNVTFRCDPISEHNRLYWYRQTLGQGPEFLTYFQNEAQLEKSRLLSDRFSAERPKGSFSTLEIQRTEQGDSAMYLCASSLGSHNEKLFFGSGTQLSVL.

V usage is TRBV6-5 and J usage is TRBJ2-3; D gene ambiguous. Germline loops: CDR1 MNHEY, CDR2 SVGAGI. V dropped 0 bases and J dropped 2 bases, with 12 bases sitting between them. CDR3 length equals 16 residues. The CDR3 loop is CASSYSVADPTDTQYF. DNA of the CDR3: TGTGCCAGCAGTTACTCCGTGGCAGACCCCACAGATACGCAGTATTTT.

The chain links TRBV25-1 to TRBJ1-6; D is undetermined. This CDR3 is 13 amino acids long. Germline V CDR1 and CDR2: MGHDK, SYGVNS. Deletions cut 6 bases from V and 4 bases from J, with 7 bases between. In DNA form, the CDR3 reads TGTGCCAGCAGAGGAGGATATAATTCACCCCTCCACTTT. This codes for CASRGGYNSPLHF.

V is TRBV5-4 and J is TRBJ1-3; 7 nucleotides match TRBD1. The trim removed 2 bases at V and 2 bases at J, leaving 13 bases unmatched. Germline V CDR1 and CDR2: SGHNT, YYREEE (reference sequence). The CDR3 runs 18 residues. In nucleotides, the CDR3 is TGTGCCAGCAGCTTAGTAGGGGGCGCATGGGAGACTGGAAACACCATATATTTT. Residues: CASSLVGGAWETGNTIYF.

This CDR3 is CASQAAYEQYF. DNA of the CDR3: TGTGCCAGCCAAGCGGCTTACGAGCAGTACTTC. This chain joins TRBV7-2 and TRBJ2-7, with TRBD2 as a possible D gene (5 bases). Germline lookup yields CDR1 SGHTA and CDR2 FQGNSA. Trimming stripped 8 bases from V and 4 bases from J, with 9 bases between. The CDR3 extends over 11 amino acids.

This sequence joins TRBV19 and TRBJ2-3, with D perhaps TRBD2 (6 bases). Germline CDR1 is LNHDA and CDR2 is SQIVND (reference sequence). The CDR3 totals 14 residues. The V end lost 4 bases, the J end lost 9 bases, and 17 bases lay between the germline ends. The CDR3 nucleotides are TGTGCCAGTAGTAACCGTTACGGGGAGGAAACGCAGTATTTT. Translating it yields CASSNRYGEETQYF. Supplemented by reference TRBV19 and TRBJ2-3, the full variable domain reads DGGITQSPKYLFRKEGQNVTLSCEQNLNHDAMYWYRQDPGQGLRLIYYSQIVNDFQKGDIAEGYSVSREKKESFPLTVTSAQKNPTAFYLCASSNRYGEETQYFGPGTRLTVL.

The CDR3 region has the DNA TGTGCCAGCAGTTTAGAGGAAGGGGATCAGCCCCAGCATTTT. Amino acid sequence: CASSLEEGDQPQHF. This chain joins TRBV6-6 and TRBJ1-5; the D gene is possibly TRBD1 (5 bases). The CDR3 extends over 14 amino acids. Germline CDR1 is MNHNY and CDR2 is SVGAGI (reference sequence). The germline V and J ends were trimmed by 4 bases and 5 bases, with 12 bases remaining between them.

The V gene is TRBV20-1, the J gene TRBJ1-4; D gene ambiguous. Looked up from germline, CDR1 is DFQATT and CDR2 is SNEGSKA (reference sequence). The length of the CDR3 is 10 residues. DNA for the CDR3: TGCAGCCCAATGCATGAAAAACTGTTTTTT. Protein sequence: CSPMHEKLFF.

Only a few counts were recorded for this clone. This chain connects TRBV5-1 to TRBJ2-1; D tentatively fits TRBD1 or TRBD2 (5 bases each). The CDR3 is made up of 15 amino acids. Germline-derived CDR1 and CDR2 are SGHRS and YFSETQ. V was cut by 4 bases and J by 9 bases, with 20 bases left in between. The CDR3 DNA sequence: TGCGCCAGCAGCCCTGGAACGGCCCCTGGGGGTGAGCAGTTCTTC. Translation: CASSPGTAPGGEQFF.

The count of this clone is one. V usage is TRBV19 and J usage is TRBJ2-5; no clear D. Germline-derived CDR1 and CDR2 are LNHDA and SQIVND (reference sequence). This CDR3 spans 12 amino acids. Trimming left V 6 bases short and J 5 bases short, with 10 bases between. The CDR3 bases are TGTGCCAGTAGCGGGCTAAGGGAGACCCAGTACTTC. Translated: CASSGLRETQYF.